The clone carrying this T cell receptor beta chain occurred many times. The data belong to a study of early T cells in non-severe SARS-CoV-2 infection. Across the study: Chains stayed unpaired after sequencing of bulk RNA from unsorted whole blood.

J was trimmed by 2 bases and V by 9 bases; bases with no gene match: 4. There are 14 residues in the CDR3. Researchers tagged individual cDNA molecules with unique molecular identifiers. A single record per CDR3 protein comes from TCRdb applying MiXCR to the 5' RACE reads. The sample records approximately 77,000 distinct CDR3 sequences, roughly 4.7% being singletons. Specimen: whole blood, collected at baseline. The sequence came from an adult who was a healthcare worker with PCR-confirmed SARS-CoV-2 infection or an uninfected control (not recorded which). This chain joins TRBV12-3 or TRBV12-4 and TRBJ2-2; 9 bases agree with TRBD1. In DNA, the CDR3 is TGTGCCAGTAGGGACAGGGTAAACACCGGGGAGCTGTTTTTT. Its protein is CASRDRVNTGELFF.